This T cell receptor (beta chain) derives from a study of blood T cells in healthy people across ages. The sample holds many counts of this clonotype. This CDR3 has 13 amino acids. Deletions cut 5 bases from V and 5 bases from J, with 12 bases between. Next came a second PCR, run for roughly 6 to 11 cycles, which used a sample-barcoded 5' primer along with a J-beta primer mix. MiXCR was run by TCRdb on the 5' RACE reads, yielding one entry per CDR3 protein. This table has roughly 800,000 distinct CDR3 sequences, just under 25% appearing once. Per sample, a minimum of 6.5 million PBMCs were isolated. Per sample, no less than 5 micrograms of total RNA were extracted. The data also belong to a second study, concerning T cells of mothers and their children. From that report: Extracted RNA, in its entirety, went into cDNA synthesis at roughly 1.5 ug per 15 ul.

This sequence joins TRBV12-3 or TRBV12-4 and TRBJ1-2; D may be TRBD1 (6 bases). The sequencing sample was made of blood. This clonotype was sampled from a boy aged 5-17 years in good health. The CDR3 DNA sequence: TGTGCCAGCAGTCTACAGGGAGGATATGGCTACACCTTC. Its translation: CASSLQGGYGYTF.